A single T cell receptor beta chain is shown here with its context. The data derive from a study of cytomegalovirus exposure and HLA in healthy donors. Trimming shortened V by 2 bases and J by 10 bases, and 15 bases separated the two germline ends. This CDR3 has 14 amino acids. The V gene's germline CDR1 is SGHVS and CDR2 FQNEAQ. The PCR was carried out with 60 Vbeta primers and 13 Jbeta primers. The repertoire was sequenced with immunoSEQ multiplex PCR; TCRdb's copy has only in-frame clones and lacks some. The profile shows roughly 99,000 clones, approximately 74% of them singletons. The chain is built from TRBV7-8 and TRBJ1-5; D call uncertain. Input material: PBMCs. The receptor was derived from a woman in her forties in good health and CMV-seropositive. Here the CDR3 DNA reads TGTGCCAGCAGCTTATCGCACGGCCTAGGACCCCAGCATTTT. It translates to CASSLSHGLGPQHF.